The 18 T cell receptor beta chains below all came from one sample that was sequenced in a study of cytomegalovirus exposure and HLA in healthy donors. The PCR had 60 Vbeta and 13 Jbeta primers. Sequencing used immunoSEQ multiplex PCR; TCRdb keeps in-frame clones, though not all of them. The sample lists about 91,000 clones; around 90% were seen once. Specimen: PBMCs. All receptors derive from a man aged 18 to 35 in good health and CMV-seronegative.

The chain employs TRBV13 and TRBJ2-2; no clear D. V lost 2 bases, J lost 4 bases, and 8 bases lay in between. Germline values: CDR1 PRHDT, CDR2 FYEKMQ (reference sequence). The CDR3 consists of 14 residues. As DNA, the CDR3 is TGTGCCAGCAGCTTACTCGAGCGCACCGGGGAGCTGTTTTTT. Its translation is CASSLLERTGELFF.

The genes are TRBV7-2 and TRBJ2-1, with no clear D. The germline V gene encodes CDR1 SGHTA and CDR2 FQGNSA. This CDR3 contains 12 residues. V shed 3 bases and J shed 10 bases, with 10 bases lying between them. CDR3 region: CASSFYEKEQFF. Here the CDR3 DNA reads TGTGCCAGCAGCTTTTACGAGAAAGAGCAGTTCTTC.

The chain combines TRBV11-2 with TRBJ1-5; D uncertain. V gave up 5 bases and J gave up 4 bases, with 9 bases separating them. The CDR3 totals 13 residues. Germline V gene data show CDR1 as SGHAT and CDR2 as FQNNGV. CDR3: CASSVQQNQPQHF. CDR3 bases: TGTGCCAGCAGCGTACAGCAGAATCAGCCCCAGCATTTT.

The chain carries TRBV30 and TRBJ2-7; D is unclear. V was shortened by 2 bases and J by 6 bases, with 11 bases between the two germline ends. The CDR3 runs 12 residues. The germline V gene encodes CDR1 GTSNPN and CDR2 SVGIG (reference sequence). CDR3 nucleotides: TGTGCCTGGAGTCCTGCCGGTGGCGAGCAGTACTTC. Translating it yields CAWSPAGGEQYF.

The V gene is TRBV9, the J gene TRBJ1-6; the D is unclear. This CDR3 has 14 residues. Looked up from germline, CDR1 is SGDLS and CDR2 is YYNGEE. The V end lost 2 bases, the J end lost 14 bases, and 17 bases lay between the germline ends. Written as DNA, the CDR3 is TGTGCCAGCAGCGTGGAGAGGGAAGGTTCGGCCCTCCACTTT. Its protein product is CASSVEREGSALHF. The full variable domain, its missing parts supplied by reference TRBV9 and TRBJ1-6, is DSGVTQTPKHLITATGQRVTLRCSPRSGDLSVYWYQQSLDQGLQFLIQYYNGEERAKGNILERFSAQQFPDLHSELNLSSLELGDSALYFCASSVEREGSALHFGNGTRLTVT.

The chain uses TRBV5-4 and TRBJ2-5; tentatively, D is TRBD2 (5 bases). Trimming stripped 3 bases from V and 2 bases from J, with 17 bases between. Per germline, CDR1 SGHNT and CDR2 YYREEE (reference sequence). The CDR3 is 16 amino acids. CDR3 residues: CASSSKAVRGQETQYF. CDR3 sequence (DNA): TGTGCCAGCAGCTCTAAAGCCGTGCGCGGGCAAGAGACCCAGTACTTC.

The rearrangement links TRBV6-4 to TRBJ2-5; 11 bases line up with TRBD2. Germline CDR1 and CDR2: MRHNA and SNTAGT. CDR3 size: 15 residues. The junction had 6 bases not matched to a gene; V was cut back by 6 bases and J by 3 bases. The DNA for the CDR3 is TGTGCCAGCAGCGCTGGGACTAGCGGAGAAGAGACCCAGTACTTC. Its translation: CASSAGTSGEETQYF.

V gene TRBV27 combines with J gene TRBJ2-7; TRBD1 is a possible D gene (5 bases). The V end was cut by 3 bases, the J end by 4 bases, with 16 bases between. Germline V lookup: CDR1 MNHEY, CDR2 SMNVEV (reference sequence). The CDR3 extends over 15 amino acids. The CDR3 nucleotides are TGTGCCAGCAGTTTTAAGGGTAGGGGTGAATACGAGCAGTACTTC. Translation: CASSFKGRGEYEQYF.

The chain combines TRBV19 with TRBJ1-2; 7 nucleotides align to TRBD1. Germline lookup yields CDR1 LNHDA and CDR2 SQIVND (reference sequence). The CDR3 length is 15 residues. V lost 5 bases to trimming and J lost 3 bases; unmatched junction nucleotides: 9. For the CDR3, the DNA is TGTGCCAGTAGTTGGGACAGTTCGGTACACTATGGCTACACCTTC. Translating it yields CASSWDSSVHYGYTF.

The chain carries TRBV29-1 and TRBJ2-1; 7 bases agree with TRBD2. CDR1 is SQVTM and CDR2 is ANQGSEA in the germline V gene. The CDR3 sequence is 16 residues long. The ends lost 7 bases at V and 9 bases at J; junction bases unmatched: 21. The CDR3 DNA sequence: TGCAGCGCCCTGGGGCGGACTAGTGGAAGCCTCGTTGAGCAGTTCTTC. This encodes CSALGRTSGSLVEQFF.

The chain uses TRBV30 and TRBJ2-1, with 9 bases matching TRBD2. The CDR3 consists of 16 residues. Germline CDR1 GTSNPN, CDR2 SVGIG (reference sequence). With 1 base clipped from V and 2 bases from J, the junction kept 6 bases outside the gene matches. CDR3 DNA sequence: TGTGCCTGGAGTGCCATAGCGGGGGTCCCCTACAATGAGCAGTTCTTC. Its translation: CAWSAIAGVPYNEQFF.

The J gene is TRBJ2-7, the V gene TRBV7-2; 9 bases align to TRBD1. Germline values: CDR1 SGHTA, CDR2 FQGNSA. This CDR3 spans 14 amino acids. The V gene end was trimmed by 5 bases and the J gene end by 4 bases; junction bases not matched to a gene: 6. The CDR3 loop is CASSPQTGGYEQYF. In DNA, the CDR3 is TGTGCCAGCAGCCCTCAGACAGGGGGATACGAGCAGTACTTC.

This clone was picked up a small number of times. The chain links TRBV5-4 to TRBJ1-1; D call uncertain. Germline V CDR1 and CDR2: SGHNT, YYREEE (reference sequence). V gave up 4 bases and J gave up 1 base, with 11 bases separating them. The CDR3 sequence is 14 residues long. CDR3 region: CASSVVGGNTEAFF. The CDR3 DNA reads TGTGCCAGCAGCGTGGTGGGAGGGAACACTGAAGCTTTCTTT.

The chain recombines TRBV30 with TRBJ2-3, with 9 positions matching TRBD2. V gave up 5 bases and J gave up 3 bases; unmatched junction bases: 6. The length of the CDR3 is 14 residues. CDR1 and CDR2 from the germline V gene are GTSNPN and SVGIG (reference sequence). In DNA, the CDR3 is TGTGCCTGGTCCGGGACTAGCTATACAGATACGCAGTATTTT. Amino acid sequence: CAWSGTSYTDTQYF.

The chain has TRBV28 and TRBJ2-1; D gene unclear. V dropped 2 bases and J dropped 1 base, with 6 bases sitting between them. Germline V gene data show CDR1 as MDHEN and CDR2 as SYDVKM. CDR3 size: 14 residues. The CDR3 sequence: CASSLLRSYNEQFF. CDR3 nucleotide sequence: TGTGCCAGCAGTTTACTTAGATCCTACAATGAGCAGTTCTTC.

The chain is built from TRBV11-2 and TRBJ2-5; D not certain. This CDR3 comprises 13 residues. Germline CDR1 reads SGHAT; CDR2 reads FQNNGV. Trimming cost V 5 bases and J 5 bases, with 12 bases left between them. This CDR3 reads CASSPSPGETQYF. CDR3 DNA sequence: TGTGCCAGCAGCCCCTCTCCCGGGGAGACCCAGTACTTC.

V usage is TRBV28 and J usage is TRBJ2-5, with a tentative D call TRBD2 (6 bases). Germline loops: CDR1 MDHEN, CDR2 SYDVKM. The CDR3 runs 14 residues. The V and J ends lost 5 bases and 13 bases respectively, with 23 bases between them. CDR3 residues: CASSPVGSGPSLYF. The CDR3 nucleotides are TGTGCCAGCAGTCCAGTCGGTAGCGGCCCATCTCTGTACTTC.

The chain is built from TRBV7-2 and TRBJ2-7; D possibly corresponds to TRBD2 (5 bases). V shed 5 bases and J shed 5 bases, with 19 bases lying between them. The CDR3 is 15 amino acids. CDR1 is SGHTA and CDR2 is FQGNSA in the germline V gene. The CDR3 coding sequence is TGTGCCAGCAGCGGTTTTAGCGAGAATAGGGACGAGCAGTACTTC. Its translation is CASSGFSENRDEQYF.